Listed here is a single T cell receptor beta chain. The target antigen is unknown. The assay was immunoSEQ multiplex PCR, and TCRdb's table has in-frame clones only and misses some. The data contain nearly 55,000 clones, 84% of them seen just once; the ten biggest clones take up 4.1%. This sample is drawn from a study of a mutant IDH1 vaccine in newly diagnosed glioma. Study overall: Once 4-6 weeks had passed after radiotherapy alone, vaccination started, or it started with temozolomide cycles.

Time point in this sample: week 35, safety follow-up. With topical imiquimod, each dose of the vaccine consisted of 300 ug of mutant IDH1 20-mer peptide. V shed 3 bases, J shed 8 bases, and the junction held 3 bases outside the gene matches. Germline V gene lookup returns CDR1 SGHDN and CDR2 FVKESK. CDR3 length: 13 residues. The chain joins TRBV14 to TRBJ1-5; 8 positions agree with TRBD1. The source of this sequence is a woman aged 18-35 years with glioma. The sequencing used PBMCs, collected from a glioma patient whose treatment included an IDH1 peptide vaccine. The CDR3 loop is CASSHRQGKPQHF. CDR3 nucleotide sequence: TGTGCCAGCAGCCATAGACAGGGGAAGCCCCAGCATTTT.